Reported below is one T cell receptor beta chain. Its matching antigen is unknown. CD45RO-negative CD8 cells positively selected for CCR7 made up the naive population, which excluded terminally differentiated effector memory CD45RA+ cells. Sequencing was at deep level. Produced via immunoSEQ multiplex PCR; TCRdb's table is partial and in-frame only. Found here are about 2.1 million clones, around 93% of them singletons; the top ten hold approximately 1.7%. CDR1 and CDR2 from the germline V gene are MDHEN and SYDVKM. Trimming took 5 bases from V and 6 from J, leaving 28 bases between them. The CDR3 spans 19 residues. These data come from a study of shared clonotypes between healthy human individuals. Study summary: Each donor's CD4 naive and CD4 memory cells filled three plates apiece, CD8 naive two, and CD8 memory one. Points from the study as a whole: Larger estimated richness was generally recorded for naive subsets relative to memory subsets. Non-shared clonotypes had lower generation probabilities than clonotypes shared by all four sorted-subset donors.

The sequencing input was naive CD8+ T cells from PBMCs. The chain has TRBV28 and TRBJ2-2; possible D gene TRBD1, 7 bases. This receptor was obtained from a man between 18 and 35 years old in good health. Some clones in this sample may be carry-over from other donors' samples. The CDR3: CASSPPSQRRADRAGELFF. The CDR3 DNA follows: TGTGCCAGCAGTCCACCCTCCCAGCGGAGGGCCGACAGGGCCGGGGAGCTGTTTTTT.